The rows below give T cell receptor beta chains drawn from one sample of a study of OX40 agonist ivuxolimab in advanced cancers. Generated by immunoSEQ multiplex PCR, the TCRdb table keeps only in-frame clones and is missing some. Of 70,000 to 80,000 clones detected, about 81% appear once; the ten largest clones hold 5%. The source was CD4+ or CD8+ T cells sorted from blood, collected in a trial of the OX40 agonist ivuxolimab. All receptors come from an adult with an advanced solid tumor such as melanoma, head and neck, liver or kidney cancer. The CDR3 runs from the conserved cysteine through the conserved F or W. The order of the fields is V gene, D gene, J gene, clone size, CDR3 DNA, CDR3 protein. The D gene is left open where the match is weak. Some rows mark clone size as missing; the rest say once, few, many or name a class of expanded clone.

v_call: TRBV5-6; d_call: TRBD1; j_call: TRBJ1-1; clone_size: NA; cdr3_nt: TGTGCCAGCAGCTTGGGGACAGGGCTGGCTTTCTTT; cdr3_aa: CASSLGTGLAFF
v_call: TRBV11-2; d_call: NA; j_call: TRBJ1-2; clone_size: NA; cdr3_nt: TGTGCCAGCAGCTTACCACAAGGACATACCGCTAACTATGGCTACACCTTC; cdr3_aa: CASSLPQGHTANYGYTF
v_call: TRBV27; d_call: TRBD1; j_call: TRBJ2-5; clone_size: NA; cdr3_nt: TGTGCCAGCAGTTCGGTTGATAGGGGGACAGTGAGTTTCTCAACTTGGGAGACCCAGTACTTC; cdr3_aa: CASSSVDRGTVSFSTWETQYF
v_call: TRBV30; d_call: NA; j_call: TRBJ2-7; clone_size: NA; cdr3_nt: TGTGCCTGGAGTGTACGAGGGATTGACGAGCAGTACTTC; cdr3_aa: CAWSVRGIDEQYF
v_call: TRBV5-5; d_call: NA; j_call: TRBJ2-3; clone_size: NA; cdr3_nt: TGTGCCAGCAGCAAACCCCTAGCGTCTAGCACAGATACGCAGTATTTT; cdr3_aa: CASSKPLASSTDTQYF
v_call: TRBV7-9; d_call: TRBD1; j_call: TRBJ1-1; clone_size: NA; cdr3_nt: TGTGCCAGCAGCTCGGGACAGGGGATCGAAGCTTTCTTT; cdr3_aa: CASSSGQGIEAFF
v_call: TRBV5-1; d_call: NA; j_call: TRBJ1-4; clone_size: NA; cdr3_nt: TGCGCCAGCAGCCGCACAGTTCAAGCAACTAATGAAAAACTGTTTTTT; cdr3_aa: CASSRTVQATNEKLFF
v_call: TRBV10-3; d_call: NA; j_call: TRBJ1-1; clone_size: few; cdr3_nt: TGTGCCATCAGGGACACAGTGAACACTGAAGCTTTCTTT; cdr3_aa: CAIRDTVNTEAFF
v_call: TRBV29-1; d_call: TRBD1; j_call: TRBJ1-6; clone_size: NA; cdr3_nt: TGCAGCGTGGGCGGACAGGATGATTCACCCCTCCACTTT; cdr3_aa: CSVGGQDDSPLHF
v_call: TRBV7-2; d_call: NA; j_call: TRBJ1-1; clone_size: NA; cdr3_nt: TGTGCCAGCAGCTTAGCGGCTGAAGCTTTCTTT; cdr3_aa: CASSLAAEAFF
v_call: TRBV2; d_call: NA; j_call: TRBJ2-3; clone_size: NA; cdr3_nt: TGTGCCAGCAGAACCTTCACAGATACGCAGTATTTT; cdr3_aa: CASRTFTDTQYF
v_call: TRBV5-5; d_call: NA; j_call: TRBJ1-3; clone_size: NA; cdr3_nt: TGTGCCAGCAGCCGGGACCCCAGCTCTGGAAACACCATATATTTT; cdr3_aa: CASSRDPSSGNTIYF
v_call: TRBV6-6; d_call: NA; j_call: TRBJ1-1; clone_size: NA; cdr3_nt: TGTGCCAGCAGCCCAGGTGAAGCGAACACTGAAGCTTTCTTT; cdr3_aa: CASSPGEANTEAFF
v_call: TRBV18; d_call: TRBD2; j_call: TRBJ2-3; clone_size: NA; cdr3_nt: TGTGCCAGCTCACCACCAGGGTCTAGCGGGAGGGCCGTCGGCACAGATACGCAGTATTTT; cdr3_aa: CASSPPGSSGRAVGTDTQYF
v_call: TRBV15; d_call: NA; j_call: TRBJ1-5; clone_size: NA; cdr3_nt: TGTGCCACCAGCTCCTCGGGGAAGGGCAATCAGCCCCAGCATTTT; cdr3_aa: CATSSSGKGNQPQHF
v_call: TRBV7-5; d_call: NA; j_call: TRBJ2-1; clone_size: NA; cdr3_nt: TGTGCCAGCAGTCCAACCGGGACAGGGGTGGATGAGCAGTTCTTC; cdr3_aa: CASSPTGTGVDEQFF